This T cell receptor (beta chain) derives from a study of identifying expanded T cells in peripheral blood. General observations from the study: Technical replicates showed about 1.2 changed clones; approximately 2 weeks about 16.4; four weeks 19. Variance in clone template counts between approximately two-week samples significantly increased with total template count across all healthy donors.

The germline V gene has CDR1 MNHEY and CDR2 SVGAGI. This CDR3 spans 14 amino acids. V was clipped by 2 bases and J by 4 bases; unmatched bases: 3. Generated by immunoSEQ multiplex PCR, the TCRdb table keeps only in-frame clones and is missing some. The repertoire holds approximately 63,000 clones, with about 90% as singletons. On this clone itself: Its antigen is still unknown.

The TCR sequence derives from a person aged 18 to 75 in good health. Sequencing input: blood. The rearrangement links TRBV6-5 to TRBJ2-7; 9 bases align to TRBD2. CDR3 DNA: TGTGCCAGCAGTTACGCTAGCGGGGTTTACGAGCAGTACTTC. Protein product: CASSYASGVYEQYF.